The clone carrying this T cell receptor beta chain was observed at least ten times. What it binds is unknown. The CDR3 runs 14 residues. CDR1 SEHNR and CDR2 FQNEAQ come from the germline V gene (reference sequence). With 5 bases removed from V and 3 bases from J, the gap between germline ends came to 14 bases. These data belong to a study of T cells after yellow fever vaccination. The wider study: Preparation of fractions with low cell numbers was performed using SMART-Seq v4 Ultra Low Input.

TCRdb analysed the 5' RACE reads with MiXCR anew, one entry per CDR3 protein. The top ten hold 24% of the sample, which has about 340,000 distinct CDR3 sequences, about 4% seen once. Findings and limits, study-wide: Booster samples showed a return of most primary-vaccination clones (approximately 95% CD4, roughly 85% CD8). From the bulk population, abundant clonotypes could contaminate and appear within FACS-sorted repertoires. Shared CD4/CD8 clonotypes were a small share, likely from convergent recombination.

Sequencing was performed on PBMCs, taken 5 days after the yellow fever booster vaccination. The chain uses TRBV7-9 and TRBJ2-7, with a possible D match to TRBD1 (6 bases). The TCR comes from a man in his late teens or twenties who received the YFV17D yellow fever vaccine. The CDR3 region has the DNA TGTGCCAGCAGCCCAGGGGCCGCCAGCTACGAGCAGTACGTC. This codes for CASSPGAASYEQYV.